This T cell receptor beta chain was recorded in a study of T cells in Graves' hyperthyroidism and ophthalmopathy. General study results and limits: The model made its ophthalmopathy prediction, and onset followed a median around 6.5 months later.

TCR beta CDR3 regions were amplified from RNA transcripts. The study used the HTBI primer set for a first-round RT-PCR of the TCR CDR3. TCRdb recomputed calls from the multiplex PCR reads with MiXCR, one row per CDR3 protein. The sample records a few hundred thousand distinct CDR3 sequences, roughly 25% being singletons. The germline V gene encodes CDR1 DFQATT and CDR2 SNEGSKA (reference sequence). Trimming took 0 bases from V and 9 from J, leaving 15 bases between them. The CDR3 sequence is 15 residues long. This clonotype came up a few times. Its matching antigen is unknown. The TCR originated in a man in his fifties with Graves' hyperthyroidism. The gene calls are TRBV20-1 and TRBJ1-6; D might be TRBD1 (6 bases). The sample comprised blood. CDR3 coding DNA: TGCAGTGCTAGAGATCCGGCAGGGGAGAGTTCACCCCTCCACTTT. It encodes CSARDPAGESSPLHF.